The 20 T cell receptor beta chains below were found in one sample sequenced in a study of cytomegalovirus exposure and HLA in healthy donors. In the PCR, 60 Vbeta and 13 Jbeta primers were used. The repertoire was sequenced with immunoSEQ multiplex PCR; TCRdb's copy has only in-frame clones and lacks some. This sample's table has some 72,000 clones. The sequenced sample was PBMCs. The source is a boy younger than 18 in good health and CMV-seronegative.

As DNA, the CDR3 is TGTGCCAGCAGCTTAACTGGGACAGGGAGTACTCCGCTCCACTTT. It specifies CASSLTGTGSTPLHF. The chain joins TRBV7-3 to TRBJ1-6; 9 positions match TRBD1. V lost 0 bases, J lost 16 bases, and 10 bases stayed unmatched. CDR1 is SGHTA and CDR2 is FQGTGA in the germline V gene. CDR3 length: 15 amino acids. Drawing the rest from reference TRBV7-3 and TRBJ1-6, the complete variable domain is GAGVSQTPSNKVTEKGKYVELRCDPISGHTALYWYRQSLGQGPEFLIYFQGTGAADDSGLPNDRFFAVRPEGSVSTLKIQRTERGDSAVYLCASSLTGTGSTPLHFGNGTRLTVT.

V gene TRBV29-1 combines with J gene TRBJ1-1; 8 positions match TRBD1. Per the germline V gene, CDR1 is SQVTM and CDR2 is ANQGSEA. The CDR3 loop spans 12 amino acids. J was trimmed by 2 bases and V by 6 bases; bases with no gene match: 2. For the CDR3, the DNA is TGCAGCGTCGGACAGGGCAACACTGAAGCTTTCTTT. It specifies CSVGQGNTEAFF.

V usage is TRBV6-1 and J usage is TRBJ2-7; 12 bases map to TRBD2. CDR3 size: 12 residues. Germline CDR1 and CDR2: MNHNS and SASEGT. With 10 bases clipped from V and 7 bases from J, the junction kept 5 bases outside the gene matches. The CDR3 reads CATLGLAGEQYF. In DNA, the CDR3 is TGTGCCACCCTGGGACTAGCGGGTGAGCAGTACTTC.

The chain has TRBV18 and TRBJ2-7, with TRBD1 matching over 10 bases. Losses at the gene ends were 5 bases for V and 0 bases for J; bases not matched to a gene: 4. The CDR3 is 15 residues long. CDR1 KGHSH and CDR2 LQKENI come from the germline V gene. CDR3 sequence reads: CASSFDRGHSYEQYF. CDR3 bases: TGTGCCAGCTCATTCGACAGGGGGCACTCCTACGAGCAGTACTTC.

The V and J genes are TRBV2 and TRBJ2-1, with D possibly TRBD2 on 6 matching bases. There are 12 residues in the CDR3. CDR1 SNHLY and CDR2 FYNNEI come from the germline V gene. V was trimmed by 6 bases and J by 13 bases, leaving 16 bases between them. The CDR3 region is CASRSTPGLQFF. CDR3 coding DNA: TGTGCCAGCAGAAGTACCCCGGGACTCCAGTTCTTC.

The V gene is TRBV27, the J gene TRBJ2-6, with D possibly being TRBD1 (7 bases). V lost 6 bases and J 12 bases, leaving 18 bases between the germline ends. Germline V gene sequence: CDR1 MNHEY, CDR2 SMNVEV (reference sequence). CDR3 size: 14 residues. The CDR3 loop reads CASRPQRQGGVLTF. DNA for the CDR3: TGTGCCAGCAGACCACAGAGACAGGGAGGCGTCCTGACTTTC.

The J gene is TRBJ2-7, the V gene TRBV30; TRBD1 matches at 8 bases. Germline CDR1 reads GTSNPN; CDR2 reads SVGIG (reference sequence). V lost 3 bases and J lost 2; bases outside the gene matches: 6. This CDR3 has 14 amino acids. The CDR3, as DNA: TGTGCCTGGAGGGAGGACAGGGCTCCCTACGAGCAGTACTTC. Translation: CAWREDRAPYEQYF.

The chain uses TRBV9 and TRBJ2-5; TRBD1 matches at 8 bases. The J segment lost 1 base and the V segment lost 3 bases, leaving 2 bases of the junction unmatched. There are 14 residues in the CDR3. Germline CDR1 SGDLS, CDR2 YYNGEE. DNA of the CDR3: TGTGCCAGCAGCGGAGGGACAGGCCAAGAGACCCAGTACTTC. The encoded protein is CASSGGTGQETQYF.

This sequence joins TRBV9 and TRBJ1-1; D not certain. The V and J ends lost 7 bases and 1 base respectively, with 20 bases between them. The germline V gene has CDR1 SGDLS and CDR2 YYNGEE. CDR3 length: 16 residues. CDR3 sequence reads: CASSSNLGASNTEAFF. The CDR3 bases are TGTGCCAGCTCCTCTAACTTGGGAGCATCGAACACTGAAGCTTTCTTT.

The V and J genes are TRBV11-1 and TRBJ2-7; possibly TRBD1 for D (5 bases). The CDR3 length is 12 residues. Between the trimmed V and J ends, which lost 5 bases and 3 bases, there was a span of 8 bases. Germline CDR1 is SGHAT and CDR2 is FQDESV (reference sequence). This CDR3 is CASSRDSYEQYF. The DNA for the CDR3 is TGTGCCAGCAGCCGAGACAGCTACGAGCAGTACTTC.

The genes are TRBV4-3 and TRBJ2-2; TRBD1 might be the D (6 bases). CDR3 length equals 15 residues. From germline, CDR1 is LGHNA and CDR2 YSLEER. V gave up 3 bases and J gave up 6 bases, with 14 bases separating them. This CDR3 is CASSQVGGAPGELFF. The CDR3 bases are TGCGCCAGCAGCCAGGTTGGGGGCGCCCCCGGGGAGCTGTTTTTT.

This rearrangement joins TRBV9 to TRBJ2-3; possible D gene TRBD2, 6 bases. The CDR3 loop spans 16 amino acids. Between the trimmed V and J ends, which lost 2 bases and 1 base, there was a span of 14 bases. Germline V CDR1 and CDR2: SGDLS, YYNGEE. In nucleotides, the CDR3 is TGTGCCAGCAGCGTGAGAGTGGCTAGCGGCACAGATACGCAGTATTTT. Translating gives CASSVRVASGTDTQYF.

The chain employs TRBV19 and TRBJ2-7; TRBD1 aligns across 8 bases. CDR1 and CDR2 (germline): LNHDA, SQIVND (reference sequence). CDR3 length: 17 amino acids. The V and J ends lost 5 bases and 6 bases, in that order; junction bases with no gene match: 18. CDR3 nucleotides: TGTGCCAGTAGTTTCTCAACCAGGGGGCGTTGGGAAGGCGAGCAGTACTTC. Amino acids: CASSFSTRGRWEGEQYF.

This chain connects TRBV5-4 to TRBJ2-3; TRBD1 matches at 7 bases. V shed 4 bases and J 5 bases; nucleotides not matched to a gene: 13. Germline V gene lookup returns CDR1 SGHNT and CDR2 YYREEE (reference sequence). This CDR3 comprises 16 residues. In DNA, the CDR3 is TGTGCCAGCAGCGACCGGGACAGAACCCTCGGAGATACGCAGTATTTT. This sequence encodes CASSDRDRTLGDTQYF. The variable domain in full, completed from reference TRBV5-4 and TRBJ2-3, reads ETGVTQSPTHLIKTRGQQVTLRCSSQSGHNTVSWYQQALGQGPQFIFQYYREEENGRGNFPPRFSGLQFPNYSSELNVNALELDDSALYLCASSDRDRTLGDTQYFGPGTRLTVL.

V gene TRBV9 combines with J gene TRBJ2-2; 10 bases match TRBD2. The CDR3 has 17 amino acids. Trimming took 3 bases from V and 1 from J; bases not matched to a gene: 6. The V gene's germline CDR1 is SGDLS and CDR2 YYNGEE. The CDR3 reads CASSARLAGENTGELFF. The CDR3 DNA follows: TGTGCCAGCAGCGCTCGCCTAGCGGGAGAGAACACCGGGGAGCTGTTTTTT.

The chain employs TRBV29-1 and TRBJ2-7; 8 positions match TRBD2. The CDR3 runs to 14 residues. Germline V gives CDR1 SQVTM, CDR2 ANQGSEA. The V segment lost 6 bases and the J segment 2 bases; nucleotides outside the gene matches: 9. The CDR3 spells CSVTQREKAYEQYF. The CDR3 DNA follows: TGCAGCGTGACTCAGCGGGAGAAAGCCTACGAGCAGTACTTC.

The chain combines TRBV18 with TRBJ2-1; D is perhaps TRBD2 (5 bases). Trimming pared 5 bases from V and 0 bases from J, leaving 17 bases between. The CDR3 consists of 17 residues. Germline V gene lookup returns CDR1 KGHSH and CDR2 LQKENI. CDR3 sequence: CASSGTRSRLSYNEQFF. In nucleotides, the CDR3 is TGTGCCAGCTCAGGAACTAGATCACGTCTCTCCTACAATGAGCAGTTCTTC.

J is TRBJ2-5 and V is TRBV27; 9 nucleotides match TRBD1. There are 14 residues in the CDR3. Germline loops: CDR1 MNHEY, CDR2 SMNVEV (reference sequence). V lost 4 bases, J lost 3 bases, and 3 bases stayed unmatched. The CDR3 here is CASSSTGGEETQYF. The CDR3 bases are TGTGCCAGCAGTTCTACAGGGGGCGAAGAGACCCAGTACTTC.

V usage is TRBV25-1 and J usage is TRBJ1-1, with 10 bases matching TRBD1. Trimming removed 4 bases from V and 5 bases from J; junction bases left unmatched: 4. The CDR3 has 14 amino acids. Per the germline V gene, CDR1 is MGHDK and CDR2 is SYGVNS. DNA of the CDR3: TGTGCCAGCAGTGCGGGGACAGGGGAAACTGAAGCTTTCTTT. It encodes CASSAGTGETEAFF.

The chain has TRBV6-1 and TRBJ1-2, with TRBD1 as a possible D gene (6 bases). Germline V lookup: CDR1 MNHNS, CDR2 SASEGT. The CDR3 extends over 14 amino acids. Trimming pared 0 bases from V and 8 bases from J, leaving 13 bases between. The CDR3 reads CASSEAGARVGYTF. CDR3 DNA: TGTGCCAGCAGTGAAGCGGGGGCCAGGGTAGGCTACACCTTC.